These T cell receptor beta chains were read from a single sample in a study of T cell therapy after organ transplantation. Their target antigens are unknown. Measured with immunoSEQ multiplex PCR; TCRdb has only the in-frame clones, and not every one. The table records 40,000 to 60,000 clones, roughly 93% of them present only once. The material sequenced was CD8+ T cells from blood, taken before autologous CMV-specific T cell therapy. Source of these receptors: a human patient who had received a solid organ transplant and had CMV disease. CDR3s include the opening cysteine and the closing phenylalanine or tryptophan. D genes are given only for firm matches. Only part of the rows carry a size: once, few, many, or a class if the clone is expanded.

j_gene: TRBJ1-1
d_gene: .
abundance: .
v_gene: TRBV9
CDR3nt: TGTGCCAGCAGCGCTATAGCGATGGGACGGATGAACACTGAAGCTTTCTTT
CDR3aa: CASSAIAMGRMNTEAFF

j_gene: TRBJ2-1
d_gene: TRBD1
abundance: .
v_gene: TRBV2
CDR3nt: TGTGCCAGCATCGAGGGGGCGGGCTCCTACAATGAGCAGTTCTTC
CDR3aa: CASIEGAGSYNEQFF

j_gene: TRBJ2-5
d_gene: .
abundance: .
v_gene: TRBV7-8
CDR3nt: TGTGCCAGCAGCTTAGGACAGCCCAACGGGGAGACCCAGTACTTC
CDR3aa: CASSLGQPNGETQYF

j_gene: TRBJ2-2
d_gene: .
abundance: .
v_gene: TRBV7-9
CDR3nt: TGTGCCAGCAGCCGCCGTACTACGAACACCGGGGAGCTGTTTTTT
CDR3aa: CASSRRTTNTGELFF

j_gene: TRBJ2-5
d_gene: .
abundance: .
v_gene: TRBV5-6
CDR3nt: TGTGCCAGCAGCTTGAAACAGACCAGACAAGAGACCCAGTACTTC
CDR3aa: CASSLKQTRQETQYF

j_gene: TRBJ2-7
d_gene: .
abundance: .
v_gene: TRBV13
CDR3nt: TGTGCCAGCAGCCCCGGGAGCTCCTACGAGCAGTACTTC
CDR3aa: CASSPGSSYEQYF

j_gene: TRBJ1-2
d_gene: .
abundance: .
v_gene: TRBV7-6
CDR3nt: TGTGCCAGCAGCCCCTCCCCCGCCACGGGAAATTATGGCTACACCTTC
CDR3aa: CASSPSPATGNYGYTF

j_gene: TRBJ2-1
d_gene: TRBD1
abundance: .
v_gene: TRBV9
CDR3nt: TGTGCCAGCAGCATGCACCGGGACAGGGGGGGCAATGAGCAGTTCTTC
CDR3aa: CASSMHRDRGGNEQFF

j_gene: TRBJ2-1
d_gene: .
abundance: .
v_gene: TRBV7-2
CDR3nt: TGTGCCAGCAGCTTGGAGTGGCGACCGTACAATGAGCAGTTCTTC
CDR3aa: CASSLEWRPYNEQFF

j_gene: TRBJ2-2
d_gene: .
abundance: .
v_gene: TRBV6-5
CDR3nt: TGTGCCAGCAGTTACTCGAGGGGGGGAGTTAGTGAGCTGTTTTTT
CDR3aa: CASSYSRGGVSELFF

j_gene: TRBJ2-2
d_gene: .
abundance: .
v_gene: TRBV7-9
CDR3nt: TGTGCCAGCAGCTTAGGTACCGGGGAGCTGTTTTTT
CDR3aa: CASSLGTGELFF

j_gene: TRBJ2-7
d_gene: .
abundance: .
v_gene: TRBV5-4
CDR3nt: TGTGCCAGCAGCTTGGGGGACGGGATACTCGACGAGCAGTACTTC
CDR3aa: CASSLGDGILDEQYF

j_gene: TRBJ2-1
d_gene: .
abundance: .
v_gene: TRBV10-2
CDR3nt: TGCGCCAGCAGTGAGTCGTGGCCGTCGGGCAATGAGCAGTTCTTC
CDR3aa: CASSESWPSGNEQFF

j_gene: TRBJ2-2
d_gene: .
abundance: .
v_gene: TRBV27
CDR3nt: TGTGCCAGCAGTTTCCTACCCACCGGAGGGGAGCTGTTTTTT
CDR3aa: CASSFLPTGGELFF

j_gene: TRBJ2-7
d_gene: .
abundance: .
v_gene: TRBV27
CDR3nt: TGTGCCAGCAGTTACGGACAGTACTACGAGCAGTACTTC
CDR3aa: CASSYGQYYEQYF

j_gene: TRBJ2-1
d_gene: .
abundance: .
v_gene: TRBV28
CDR3nt: TGTGCCAGCAACGGCCCATCCCGAGGGGGGAGGTCCTACAATGAGCAGTTCTTC
CDR3aa: CASNGPSRGGRSYNEQFF

j_gene: TRBJ2-1
d_gene: .
abundance: .
v_gene: TRBV11-3
CDR3nt: TGTGCCAGCAGCTTAGATCGGTCGCCTTACAATGAGCAGTTCTTC
CDR3aa: CASSLDRSPYNEQFF

j_gene: TRBJ2-3
d_gene: TRBD1
abundance: .
v_gene: TRBV11-2
CDR3nt: TGTGCCAGCAGTTGGGGAAGAACAGGGGGTACAGATACGCAGTATTTT
CDR3aa: CASSWGRTGGTDTQYF

j_gene: TRBJ1-2
d_gene: .
abundance: .
v_gene: TRBV7-9
CDR3nt: TGTGCCAGCAGCTTAAACAGGGAGGGTGGCTACACCTTC
CDR3aa: CASSLNREGGYTF

j_gene: TRBJ2-1
d_gene: .
abundance: .
v_gene: TRBV19
CDR3nt: TGTGCCAGTAGTATAGGCCTCCACTCCTACAATGAGCAGTTCTTC
CDR3aa: CASSIGLHSYNEQFF

j_gene: TRBJ1-3
d_gene: TRBD1
abundance: .
v_gene: TRBV10-3
CDR3nt: TGTGCCATCAGGAGCGACAGGGACTCTGGAAACACCATATATTTT
CDR3aa: CAIRSDRDSGNTIYF

j_gene: TRBJ2-5
d_gene: TRBD1
abundance: .
v_gene: TRBV27
CDR3nt: TGTGCCAGCAGTCAAGACAGGGAAGAGACCCAGTACTTC
CDR3aa: CASSQDREETQYF

j_gene: TRBJ2-1
d_gene: .
abundance: .
v_gene: TRBV27
CDR3nt: TGTGCCAGCAGTTCAGGGGCGACCCACAATGAGCAGTTCTTC
CDR3aa: CASSSGATHNEQFF

j_gene: TRBJ1-2
d_gene: .
abundance: .
v_gene: TRBV27
CDR3nt: TGTGCCAGCAGGGGGGGTCGGGGCTACACCTTC
CDR3aa: CASRGGRGYTF

j_gene: TRBJ1-1
d_gene: TRBD1
abundance: .
v_gene: TRBV5-5
CDR3nt: TGTGCCAGCAGCTTGGGGGGACAGGGGAACACTGAAGCTTTCTTT
CDR3aa: CASSLGGQGNTEAFF

j_gene: TRBJ2-2
d_gene: TRBD1
abundance: .
v_gene: TRBV5-1
CDR3nt: TGCGCCAGCAGCCCGGGGACAGCCACATACACCGGGGAGCTGTTTTTT
CDR3aa: CASSPGTATYTGELFF

j_gene: TRBJ2-7
d_gene: .
abundance: .
v_gene: TRBV29-1
CDR3nt: TGCAGCGTTGCAGCGGGCCAAAACTACGAGCAGTACTTC
CDR3aa: CSVAAGQNYEQYF

j_gene: TRBJ1-5
d_gene: TRBD1
abundance: .
v_gene: TRBV9
CDR3nt: TGTGCCAGCAGCGGACAGGGGGGCAATCAGCCCCAGCATTTT
CDR3aa: CASSGQGGNQPQHF

j_gene: TRBJ1-5
d_gene: .
abundance: .
v_gene: TRBV27
CDR3nt: TGTGTCAGCAGTTTGGGGAGGAGGCAGCCCCAGCATTTT
CDR3aa: CVSSLGRRQPQHF

j_gene: TRBJ2-7
d_gene: TRBD1
abundance: .
v_gene: TRBV7-3
CDR3nt: TGTGCCATAGCAACCCAGACAGGGGAAGAGCAGTACTTC
CDR3aa: CAIATQTGEEQYF

j_gene: TRBJ1-6
d_gene: .
abundance: .
v_gene: TRBV7-2
CDR3nt: TGTGCCAGCAGCTTAAAATTTGGACAGTATAATTCACCCCTCCACTTT
CDR3aa: CASSLKFGQYNSPLHF

j_gene: TRBJ1-4
d_gene: .
abundance: once
v_gene: TRBV27
CDR3nt: TGTGCCAGCAGTTTATCTGGGACTTATAATGAAAAACTGTTTTTT
CDR3aa: CASSLSGTYNEKLFF

j_gene: TRBJ1-2
d_gene: .
abundance: .
v_gene: TRBV5-6
CDR3nt: TGTGCCAGCAGCTTCTTGGGGGGAAACTATGGCTACACCTTC
CDR3aa: CASSFLGGNYGYTF

j_gene: TRBJ2-1
d_gene: TRBD2
abundance: .
v_gene: TRBV6-5
CDR3nt: TGTGCCAGCAGTTACGGGGCGGGAGTCAACAATGAGCAGTTCTTC
CDR3aa: CASSYGAGVNNEQFF

j_gene: TRBJ2-7
d_gene: .
abundance: .
v_gene: TRBV7-2
CDR3nt: TGTGCCAGCAGCTTATTGGGACAAGGACTCTACGAGCAGTACTTC
CDR3aa: CASSLLGQGLYEQYF

j_gene: TRBJ1-5
d_gene: .
abundance: .
v_gene: TRBV7-8
CDR3nt: TGTGCCAGCAGCTCGGAGGACAACCTCGGGCAGCCCCAGCATTTT
CDR3aa: CASSSEDNLGQPQHF

j_gene: TRBJ2-3
d_gene: .
abundance: .
v_gene: TRBV27
CDR3nt: TGTGCCAGCAGTTCCAGGGTCAGAGGGGCAGATACGCAGTATTTT
CDR3aa: CASSSRVRGADTQYF

j_gene: TRBJ1-2
d_gene: TRBD1
abundance: .
v_gene: TRBV7-2
CDR3nt: TGTGCCAGCAGCTTAGATAATGGGCAGGGGGCGAATGGCTACACCTTC
CDR3aa: CASSLDNGQGANGYTF

j_gene: TRBJ2-1
d_gene: .
abundance: .
v_gene: TRBV11-1
CDR3nt: TGTGCCAGCAGCTTAGGGTTGCTAAACTACAATGAGCAGTTCTTC
CDR3aa: CASSLGLLNYNEQFF

j_gene: TRBJ2-1
d_gene: .
abundance: .
v_gene: TRBV11-2
CDR3nt: TGTGCCAGCAGCTTCGACACAGGCCCCCAAGAGCAGTTCTTC
CDR3aa: CASSFDTGPQEQFF

j_gene: TRBJ2-7
d_gene: TRBD1
abundance: .
v_gene: TRBV10-3
CDR3nt: TGTGCCATCAGGGACAGGGGAGACTTCTACGAGCAGTACTTC
CDR3aa: CAIRDRGDFYEQYF

j_gene: TRBJ1-4
d_gene: TRBD1
abundance: .
v_gene: TRBV6-1
CDR3nt: TGTGCCAGCAGAGAGGGGGCAGGGAATGAAAAACTGTTTTTT
CDR3aa: CASREGAGNEKLFF

j_gene: TRBJ2-3
d_gene: .
abundance: .
v_gene: TRBV11-2
CDR3nt: TGTGCCAGCAGCTTAAGTAACTCGAGAGGAAATACGCAGTATTTT
CDR3aa: CASSLSNSRGNTQYF

j_gene: TRBJ1-5
d_gene: .
abundance: .
v_gene: TRBV6-6
CDR3nt: TGTGCCAGCAGCCCGGACGGCCGGCATCATTTT
CDR3aa: CASSPDGRHHF

j_gene: TRBJ2-7
d_gene: TRBD2
abundance: .
v_gene: TRBV11-2
CDR3nt: TGTGCCAGCAGCTTAGCCGGACTAGCGGGAGAATACGAGCAGTACTTC
CDR3aa: CASSLAGLAGEYEQYF

j_gene: TRBJ2-3
d_gene: .
abundance: once
v_gene: TRBV4-1
CDR3nt: TGCGCCAGCAGCCAAGAAGGAGGAGATACGCAGTATTTT
CDR3aa: CASSQEGGDTQYF